The 28 T cell receptor beta chains below come from one sample, sequenced in a study of CD8+ T cells in alopecia areata. cDNA prepared by RNA extraction and subsequent reverse transcription served as the template for sequencing. The repertoire was sequenced with immunoSEQ multiplex PCR; TCRdb's copy has only in-frame clones and lacks some. The sample includes almost 250,000 clones, under 80% of them seen just once. The specimen comprised CD4+ T cells sorted from blood, sampled at week 0. The receptor set was obtained from a human donor with alopecia areata.

This clone occurred a few times. The CDR3 loop is CASSWTGIDGYTF. The DNA for the CDR3 is TGTGCCAGCAGCTGGACAGGGATCGATGGCTACACCTTC. The chain has TRBV5-8 and TRBJ1-2; TRBD1 matches at 8 bases. In germline, CDR1 is SGHTS, CDR2 YDEGEE. The CDR3 length is 13 residues. The trim removed 3 bases at V and 6 bases at J, leaving 4 bases unmatched.

The chain links TRBV5-6 to TRBJ1-6; 9 positions match TRBD1. This CDR3 has 16 residues. Germline V lookup: CDR1 SGHDT, CDR2 YYEEEE. The V and J ends lost 3 bases and 9 bases, in that order; junction bases with no gene match: 10. The CDR3 nucleotides read TGTGCCAGCAGCTCCTTTGGGACAGGGCTAAGTTCACCCCTCCACTTT. This sequence encodes CASSSFGTGLSSPLHF.

The rearrangement joins TRBV29-1 to TRBJ2-5, with 9 bases fitting TRBD2. The V and J ends lost 7 bases and 1 base, in that order; junction bases with no gene match: 7. The CDR3 sequence is 14 residues long. CDR1 is SQVTM, CDR2 ANQGSEA, per germline. The CDR3 DNA sequence: TGCAGCGCCTTAGCGGGGGATCCCCAAGAGACCCAGTACTTC. This codes for CSALAGDPQETQYF.

This clone was counted a few times. V and J are TRBV5-1 and TRBJ2-5; perhaps TRBD1 as D (6 bases). Germline V gene sequence: CDR1 SGHRS, CDR2 YFSETQ. The CDR3 is made up of 13 amino acids. The V and J ends lost 2 bases and 5 bases respectively, with 10 bases between them. For the CDR3, the DNA is TGCGCCAGCAGCTTCAGGGGCATGGAGACCCAGTACTTC. As protein: CASSFRGMETQYF. The entire variable domain, with the rest obtained from reference TRBV5-1 and TRBJ2-5, is as follows: KAGVTQTPRYLIKTRGQQVTLSCSPISGHRSVSWYQQTPGQGLQFLFEYFSETQRNKGNFPGRFSGRQFSNSRSEMNVSTLELGDSALYLCASSFRGMETQYFGPGTRLLVL.

The chain is built from TRBV4-3 and TRBJ2-7; D possibly corresponds to TRBD2 (6 bases). Germline-derived CDR1 and CDR2 are LGHNA and YSLEER. The CDR3 spans 14 residues. V lost 4 bases and J lost 3, with 13 bases in between. The CDR3 protein is CASSPISGHYEQYF. CDR3 bases: TGCGCCAGCAGCCCTATTAGCGGTCACTACGAGCAGTACTTC.

This clone was picked up a small number of times. This rearrangement joins TRBV21-1 to TRBJ1-1; the DNA was not used to check the table's D call, TRBD1. TRBV21-1 is shown as a pseudogene. The CDR3 is 14 residues long. The CDR3 loop reads CASSKGQENTEAFF. CDR3 in DNA: TGTGCCAGCAGCAAAGGTCAGGAGAACACTGAAGCTTTCTTT.

The chain employs TRBV7-2 and TRBJ2-3; 7 nucleotides agree with TRBD1. V lost 5 bases and J lost 4; bases outside the gene matches: 9. This CDR3 region has 15 residues. Germline CDR1 SGHTA, CDR2 FQGNSA. CDR3 region: CASSLRQGSADTQYF. CDR3 nucleotides: TGTGCCAGCAGCCTCAGACAGGGTTCCGCAGATACGCAGTATTTT.

The chain combines TRBV11-1 with TRBJ2-6; D is unresolved. This CDR3 spans 15 amino acids. V was cut by 5 bases and J by 1 base, with 9 bases left in between. Germline loops: CDR1 SGHAT, CDR2 FQDESV (reference sequence). CDR3 region: CASSPAHSGANVLTF. CDR3 sequence (DNA): TGTGCCAGCAGCCCAGCACATTCTGGGGCCAACGTCCTGACTTTC.

This clone was recorded only once. The rearrangement joins TRBV29-1 to TRBJ2-5; perhaps TRBD2 as D (6 bases). This CDR3 comprises 16 residues. V lost 8 bases, J lost 5 bases, and 27 bases lay in between. CDR1 is SQVTM and CDR2 is ANQGSEA in the germline V gene. This chain's CDR3 is CSHLLRDAWWSETQYF. Here the CDR3 DNA reads TGCAGCCACCTCCTGCGGGACGCTTGGTGGTCCGAGACCCAGTACTTC.

The rearrangement links TRBV4-1 to TRBJ1-6; TRBD1 matches at 8 bases. The germline gives CDR1 MGHRA, CDR2 YSYEKL. Unmatched junction bases numbered 5, after V lost 6 bases and J lost 7 bases. This CDR3 contains 14 residues. The CDR3 region has the DNA TGCGCCAGCAGGAGGACAGGGCCCAATTCACCCCTCCACTTT. It codes for CASRRTGPNSPLHF.

V usage is TRBV7-4 and J usage is TRBJ1-5; 9 positions match TRBD1. V shed 5 bases and J 4 bases; nucleotides not matched to a gene: 6. Germline CDR1 is SGHVT and CDR2 is SQSDAQ. This CDR3 spans 15 amino acids. The CDR3, as DNA: TGTGCCAGCAGCACCGGGACAGGGCTGAATCAGCCCCAGCATTTT. Translating gives CASSTGTGLNQPQHF.

This chain uses TRBV9 with TRBJ2-2; D may be TRBD1 (5 bases). This CDR3 is built from 15 residues. Between the trimmed V and J ends, which lost 4 bases and 0 bases, there was a span of 10 bases. Per the germline V gene, CDR1 is SGDLS and CDR2 is YYNGEE. CDR3 nucleotides: TGTGCCAGCAGCCCCGGACAAACGAACACCGGGGAGCTGTTTTTT. It encodes CASSPGQTNTGELFF.

The V gene is TRBV2, the J gene TRBJ1-5, with 9 bases lining up with TRBD1. The CDR3 is made up of 16 amino acids. The germline CDR1 and CDR2 sequences are SNHLY and FYNNEI. J was trimmed by 5 bases and V by 1 base; bases with no gene match: 6. The CDR3 sequence: CASSEVSGQGYQPQHF. DNA for the CDR3: TGTGCCAGCAGTGAAGTTTCGGGACAGGGTTATCAGCCCCAGCATTTT.

The chain uses TRBV29-1 and TRBJ1-4; D gene ambiguous. The CDR3 has 13 amino acids. Germline CDR1 is SQVTM and CDR2 is ANQGSEA. V gave up 5 bases and J gave up 8 bases, with 15 bases separating them. CDR3 sequence reads: CSVRGPSGEKLFF. The CDR3 DNA sequence: TGCAGCGTTCGAGGGCCCTCGGGAGAAAAACTGTTTTTT.

The gene calls are TRBV10-3 and TRBJ1-2; TRBD1 matches at 8 bases. With 4 bases clipped from V and 4 bases from J, the junction kept 2 bases outside the gene matches. Germline V gene sequence: CDR1 ENHRY, CDR2 SYGVKD. The CDR3 covers 13 residues. CDR3 DNA sequence: TGTGCCATCAGTGGGACAGGGTCCTATGGCTACACCTTC. Protein: CAISGTGSYGYTF.

V usage is TRBV6-5 and J usage is TRBJ2-6, with no clear D. Germline values: CDR1 MNHEY, CDR2 SVGAGI. This CDR3 spans 12 amino acids. V lost 6 bases and J 2 bases, leaving 2 bases between the germline ends. Here the CDR3 DNA reads TGTGCCAGCAGGGCTGGGGCCAACGTCCTGACTTTC. As protein: CASRAGANVLTF.

CDR3 DNA sequence: TGTGCCAGCTCACGCGACCTTAATTCACCCCTCCACTTT. Translating it yields CASSRDLNSPLHF. The V call is TRBV18, the J call TRBJ1-6; D is unresolved. Trimming cost V 4 bases and J 6 bases, with 7 bases left between them. This CDR3 spans 13 amino acids. CDR1 and CDR2 (germline): KGHSH, LQKENI.

This clone turned up a few times. The rearrangement uses TRBV29-1 and TRBJ2-1; 10 bases match TRBD1. The CDR3 is made up of 15 amino acids. The ends lost 3 bases at V and 1 base at J; junction bases unmatched: 3. Germline CDR1 SQVTM, CDR2 ANQGSEA. CDR3 nucleotides: TGCAGCGTTGACAAGGGACAGGGGTCCTACAATGAGCAGTTCTTC. It is translated as CSVDKGQGSYNEQFF.

The gene calls are TRBV4-1 and TRBJ2-7, with a weak D call TRBD2 (5 bases). The germline V gene has CDR1 MGHRA and CDR2 YSYEKL. CDR3 length: 15 amino acids. V was cut by 4 bases and J by 6 bases, with 19 bases left in between. The CDR3 sequence is CASSLVNGVPLEQYF. The DNA for the CDR3 is TGCGCCAGCAGCCTCGTTAACGGGGTCCCCCTCGAGCAGTACTTC.

The chain carries TRBV9 and TRBJ1-1; D uncertain. Germline V gives CDR1 SGDLS, CDR2 YYNGEE. Trimming left V 4 bases short and J 1 base short, with 11 bases between. The CDR3 is made up of 14 amino acids. CDR3 in amino acids: CASSPRGGNTEAFF. The CDR3 bases are TGTGCCAGCAGCCCCCGGGGAGGGAACACTGAAGCTTTCTTT.

V and J are TRBV11-2 and TRBJ2-5; D unresolved. Per the germline V gene, CDR1 is SGHAT and CDR2 is FQNNGV. Deletions cut 1 base from V and 1 base from J, with 4 bases between. The CDR3 has 13 amino acids. CDR3 nucleotide sequence: TGTGCCAGCAGCTTAGGAATCCAAGAGACCCAGTACTTC. This codes for CASSLGIQETQYF.

The chain carries TRBV2 and TRBJ1-6, with a weak D call TRBD1 (6 bases). Per germline, CDR1 SNHLY and CDR2 FYNNEI. Trimming shortened V by 6 bases and J by 8 bases, and 14 bases separated the two germline ends. The CDR3 length is 14 residues. The CDR3 bases are TGTGCCAGCAGGACCGGGACACTCGATTCACCCCTCCACTTT. Its protein product is CASRTGTLDSPLHF.

V usage is TRBV30 and J usage is TRBJ1-1; TRBD1 might be the D (6 bases). The CDR3 has 15 residues. The V gene's germline CDR1 is GTSNPN and CDR2 SVGIG (reference sequence). Trimming removed 4 bases from V and 3 bases from J, with 18 bases in between. The CDR3: CAWTTGLRRDTEAFF. CDR3 DNA sequence: TGTGCCTGGACGACAGGCCTACGGAGGGACACTGAAGCTTTCTTT. Full variable domain (rest looked up from reference TRBV30 and TRBJ1-1): SQTIHQWPATLVQPVGSPLSLECTVEGTSNPNLYWYRQAAGRGLQLLFYSVGIGQISSEVPQNLSASRPQDRQFILSSKKLLLSDSGFYLCAWTTGLRRDTEAFFGQGTRLTVV.

This clone was recorded a few times. The chain links TRBV19 to TRBJ2-7, with 7 bases fitting TRBD2. V shed 7 bases and J 8 bases; nucleotides not matched to a gene: 11. The CDR3 extends over 13 amino acids. Germline V gene sequence: CDR1 LNHDA, CDR2 SQIVND (reference sequence). The CDR3 DNA reads TGTGCCAGTACGGCTAGCGGAGTCCACCAGCAGTACTTC. It translates to CASTASGVHQQYF.

This clone was seen a few times. V usage is TRBV18 and J usage is TRBJ2-3; 8 bases agree with TRBD2. The junction had 4 bases not matched to a gene; V was cut back by 2 bases and J by 3 bases. The V gene's germline CDR1 is KGHSH and CDR2 LQKENI. This CDR3 region has 15 residues. CDR3 in amino acids: CASSPKLAETDTQYF. The CDR3 nucleotides are TGTGCCAGCTCACCAAAACTAGCGGAGACAGATACGCAGTATTTT.

This chain links TRBV7-9 with TRBJ1-5; a possible D gene is TRBD1 (5 bases). V gave up 6 bases and J gave up 7 bases, with 10 bases separating them. This CDR3 has 12 residues. Germline CDR1 reads SEHNR; CDR2 reads FQNEAQ (reference sequence). CDR3 protein: CASSRDRQPQHF. The CDR3 coding sequence is TGTGCCAGCAGTCGAGACAGACAGCCCCAGCATTTT.

The chain has TRBV9 and TRBJ2-5; D is ambiguous. Germline V gene lookup returns CDR1 SGDLS and CDR2 YYNGEE. V was clipped by 0 bases and J by 9 bases, with 15 bases between them. The CDR3 is made up of 14 amino acids. The CDR3 spells CASSVGLWGEAQYF. The CDR3 DNA reads as TGTGCCAGCAGCGTAGGCCTTTGGGGTGAGGCCCAGTACTTC. The full variable domain, completed using reference TRBV9 and TRBJ2-5, is DSGVTQTPKHLITATGQRVTLRCSPRSGDLSVYWYQQSLDQGLQFLIQYYNGEERAKGNILERFSAQQFPDLHSELNLSSLELGDSALYFCASSVGLWGEAQYFGPGTRLLVL.

V gene TRBV5-1 combines with J gene TRBJ1-2, with D possibly matching TRBD1 (5 bases). Germline CDR1 SGHRS, CDR2 YFSETQ. The ends were cut back, 4 bases at V and 8 bases at J, with 15 bases in the middle. The CDR3 length is 13 residues. CDR3 sequence (DNA): TGCGCCAGCAGCGGCGGGGCAAACCGGGGCTACACCTTC. It is translated as CASSGGANRGYTF.